What follows is one T cell receptor beta chain and its context. The antigen is not known. The source material, RNA transcripts, was used to amplify TCR beta CDR3 regions. First-round RT-PCR with HTBI primers amplified the TCR CDR3 region. MiXCR, run by TCRdb on the multiplex PCR reads, gives a single entry per CDR3 protein. This table has 370,000 or so distinct CDR3 sequences, 25% appearing once. The sample originates from a study of T cells in Graves' hyperthyroidism and ophthalmopathy. Findings and limits, study-wide: Most clonotypes that expanded in the thyroid above 0.001 also showed up in blood. Ophthalmopathy was model-predicted a median approximately 6.9 months pre-onset.

Germline V gene sequence: CDR1 MGHRA, CDR2 YSYEKL. The CDR3 runs to 16 residues. V was clipped by 0 bases and J by 8 bases; unmatched bases: 4. Calling Graves' hyperthyroidism stable meant ophthalmopathy did not progress within 18 months. PBMCs came from 10 ml fresh peripheral blood. The sequenced sample was blood. The receptor was isolated from a man aged 45-60 years with Graves' hyperthyroidism. This chain links TRBV4-1 with TRBJ2-3; 14 nucleotides match TRBD2. The CDR3 DNA reads as TGCGCCAGCAGCCAAGAAGGGACTAGCGGGAGTCGTACGCAGTATTTT. The encoded protein is CASSQEGTSGSRTQYF.